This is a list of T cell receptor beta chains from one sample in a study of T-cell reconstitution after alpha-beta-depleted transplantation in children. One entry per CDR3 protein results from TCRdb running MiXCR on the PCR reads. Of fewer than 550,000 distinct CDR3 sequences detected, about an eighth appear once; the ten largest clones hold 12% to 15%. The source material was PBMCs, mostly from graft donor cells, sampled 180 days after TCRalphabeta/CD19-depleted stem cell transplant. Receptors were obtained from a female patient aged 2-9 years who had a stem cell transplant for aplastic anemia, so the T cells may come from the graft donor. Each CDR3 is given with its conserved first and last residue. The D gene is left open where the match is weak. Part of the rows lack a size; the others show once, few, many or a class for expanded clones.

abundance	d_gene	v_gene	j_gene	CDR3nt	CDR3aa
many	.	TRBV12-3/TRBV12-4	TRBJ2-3	TGTGCCAGCAGTTACAGGGTATGGAAGATAGATACGCAGTATTTT	CASSYRVWKIDTQYF
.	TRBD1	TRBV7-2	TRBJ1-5	TGTGCCAGCAGCTTTGGGGACAGGGGCGACCAGCCCCAGCATTTT	CASSFGDRGDQPQHF
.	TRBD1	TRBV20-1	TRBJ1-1	TGCAGTGCTGTTGGGACAGAGAACACTGAAGCTTTCTTT	CSAVGTENTEAFF
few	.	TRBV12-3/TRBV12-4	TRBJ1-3	TGTGCCAGCAGTTCCAGGCACTCTGGAAACACCATATATTTT	CASSSRHSGNTIYF
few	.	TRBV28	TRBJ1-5	TGTGCCAGCAGTCCGAATCAGCCCCAGCATTTT	CASSPNQPQHF
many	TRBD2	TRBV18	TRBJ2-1	TGTGCCAGCTCGCCCGGACTAGCTGAGCAGTTCTTC	CASSPGLAEQFF
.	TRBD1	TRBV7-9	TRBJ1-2	TGTGCCAGCAGCTCTAACAGGGGAAACTATGGCTACACCTTC	CASSSNRGNYGYTF
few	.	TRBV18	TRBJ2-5	TGTGCCAGCTCACCCACGTTCCAGACCCAGTACTTC	CASSPTFQTQYF
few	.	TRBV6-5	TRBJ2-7	TGTGCCAGCAGTTACGGTAATAGCGGCTACGAGCAGTACTTC	CASSYGNSGYEQYF
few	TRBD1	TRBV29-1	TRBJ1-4	TGCAGTGCAATCGGACAGGGGCATGAAAAACTGTTTTTT	CSAIGQGHEKLFF
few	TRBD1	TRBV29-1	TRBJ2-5	TGCAGCGTTGAGAAGACAGGGGCATTCGGGGAGACCCAGTACTTC	CSVEKTGAFGETQYF
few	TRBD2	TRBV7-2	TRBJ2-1	TGTGCCAGCAGCCACCGCCTAGCGGGAGGTTACAATGAGCAGTTCTTC	CASSHRLAGGYNEQFF
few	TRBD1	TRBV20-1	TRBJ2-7	TGCAGTGCTAGAGACTCCGGGACAGGCCCCTACGAGCAGTACTTC	CSARDSGTGPYEQYF
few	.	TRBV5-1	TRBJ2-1	TGCGCCAGCAGCGCAATGGGGGGGGGCTTTCTCAATGAGCAGTTCTTC	CASSAMGGGFLNEQFF
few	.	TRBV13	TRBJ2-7	TGTGCCAGCAGCTTAGGGGAGGGAACGGCTGCCGACGAGCAGTACTTC	CASSLGEGTAADEQYF
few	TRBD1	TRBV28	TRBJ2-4	TGTGCCAGCAGTTTCATCTCAGGGGGACAGGGGGCCAAAAACATTCAGTACTTC	CASSFISGGQGAKNIQYF
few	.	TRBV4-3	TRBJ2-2	TGCGCCAGCAGCCATCTCCCCCCGGGGACACCCACCGGGGAGCTGTTTTTT	CASSHLPPGTPTGELFF
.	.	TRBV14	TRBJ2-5	TGTGCCAGCAGCCAAGACTTCGGGGTAGAGACCCAGTACTTC	CASSQDFGVETQYF
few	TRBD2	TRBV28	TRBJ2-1	TGTGCCAGCAGCGCTAGCGGGAGGGATGAGCAGTTCTTC	CASSASGRDEQFF
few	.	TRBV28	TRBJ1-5	TGTGCCAGCAGTTTTAAGAGGCCCAATCAGCCCCAGCATTTT	CASSFKRPNQPQHF
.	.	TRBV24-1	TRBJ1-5	TGTGCCACCAGTGAAGTATATAGCAATCAGCCCCAGCATTTT	CATSEVYSNQPQHF
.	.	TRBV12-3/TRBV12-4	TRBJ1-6	TGTGCCAGCAGTTTTCGGCATTCACCCCTCCACTTT	CASSFRHSPLHF
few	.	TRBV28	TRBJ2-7	TGTGCCAGCAGTTTCCCAACAGGGCACCGCTACGAGCAGTACTTC	CASSFPTGHRYEQYF